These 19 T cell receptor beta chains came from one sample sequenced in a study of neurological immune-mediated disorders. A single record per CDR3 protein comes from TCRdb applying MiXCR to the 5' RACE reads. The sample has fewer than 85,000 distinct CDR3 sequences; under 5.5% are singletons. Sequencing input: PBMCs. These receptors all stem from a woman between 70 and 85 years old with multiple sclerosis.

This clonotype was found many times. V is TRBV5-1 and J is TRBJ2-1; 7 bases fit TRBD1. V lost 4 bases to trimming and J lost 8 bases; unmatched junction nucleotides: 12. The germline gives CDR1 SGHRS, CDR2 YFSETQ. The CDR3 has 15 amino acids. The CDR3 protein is CASSPRGGRSDEQFF. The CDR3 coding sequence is TGCGCCAGCAGCCCTAGAGGGGGCCGGAGCGATGAGCAGTTCTTC.

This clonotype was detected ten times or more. DNA of the CDR3: TGTGCCATCAGTGAGTCGATCGAGCAGTACTTC. Translated, it gives CAISESIEQYF. The V and J genes are TRBV10-3 and TRBJ2-7; the D is unclear. With 0 bases removed from V and 6 bases from J, the gap between germline ends came to 3 bases. This CDR3 is 11 amino acids long. The germline gives CDR1 ENHRY, CDR2 SYGVKD.

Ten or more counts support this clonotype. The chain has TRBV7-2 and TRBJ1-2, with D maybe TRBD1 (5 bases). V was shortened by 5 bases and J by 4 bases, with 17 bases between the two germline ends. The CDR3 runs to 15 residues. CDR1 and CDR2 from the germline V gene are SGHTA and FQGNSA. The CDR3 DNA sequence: TGTGCCAGCAGCCCCCGGGAGGGGTTAGGCTATGGCTACACCTTC. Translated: CASSPREGLGYGYTF.

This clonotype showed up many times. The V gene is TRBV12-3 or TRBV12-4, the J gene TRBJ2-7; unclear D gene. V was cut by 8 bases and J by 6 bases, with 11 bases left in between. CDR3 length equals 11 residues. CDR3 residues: CASGSRAEQYF. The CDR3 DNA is TGTGCCAGCGGATCTAGAGCCGAGCAGTACTTC.

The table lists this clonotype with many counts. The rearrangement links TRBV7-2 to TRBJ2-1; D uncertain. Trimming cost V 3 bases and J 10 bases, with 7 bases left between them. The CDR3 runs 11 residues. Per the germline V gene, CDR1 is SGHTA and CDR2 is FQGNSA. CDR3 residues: CASSFGGEQFF. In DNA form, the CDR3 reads TGTGCCAGCAGCTTTGGCGGAGAGCAGTTCTTC.

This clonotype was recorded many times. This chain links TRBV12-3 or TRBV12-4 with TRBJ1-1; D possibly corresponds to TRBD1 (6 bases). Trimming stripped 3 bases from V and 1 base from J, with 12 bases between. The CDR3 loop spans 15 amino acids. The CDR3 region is CASSLEDRRNTEAFF. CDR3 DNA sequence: TGTGCCAGCAGTTTGGAAGACAGGCGGAACACTGAAGCTTTCTTT.

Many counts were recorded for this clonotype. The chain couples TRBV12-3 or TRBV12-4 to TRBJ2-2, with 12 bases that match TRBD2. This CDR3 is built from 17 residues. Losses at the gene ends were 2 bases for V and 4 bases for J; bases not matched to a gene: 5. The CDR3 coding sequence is TGTGCCAGCAGTTTAAGACTAGCGGGAGTGAGCACCGGGGAGCTGTTTTTT. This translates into CASSLRLAGVSTGELFF.

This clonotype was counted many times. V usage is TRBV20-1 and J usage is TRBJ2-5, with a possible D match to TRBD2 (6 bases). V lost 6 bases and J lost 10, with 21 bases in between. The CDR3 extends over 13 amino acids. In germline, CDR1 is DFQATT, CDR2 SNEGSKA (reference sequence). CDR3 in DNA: TGCAGTGCCTCGGCCCCCGCTCGGGACTTCCAGTACTTC. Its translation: CSASAPARDFQYF.

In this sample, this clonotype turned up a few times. CDR3 loop: CASSPRQSHQPQHF. The CDR3 nucleotides read TGTGCCAGCAGTCCCCGACAGTCCCATCAGCCCCAGCATTTT. V is TRBV6-1 and J is TRBJ1-5; a weak D match, TRBD1 (5 bases). Trimming took off 5 bases at V and 5 bases at J, with 13 bases between the two ends. Per the germline V gene, CDR1 is MNHNS and CDR2 is SASEGT. The CDR3 covers 14 residues.

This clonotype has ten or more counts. The CDR3 sequence: CASSAGTLGAQYF. CDR3 nucleotides: TGTGCCAGCAGCGCAGGGACCCTGGGTGCGCAGTATTTT. The chain is built from TRBV7-3 and TRBJ2-3, with D tentatively TRBD1 or TRBD2 (5 bases each). The germline V and J ends were trimmed by 5 bases and 10 bases, with 16 bases remaining between them. This CDR3 has 13 residues. Germline CDR1 and CDR2: SGHTA and FQGTGA.

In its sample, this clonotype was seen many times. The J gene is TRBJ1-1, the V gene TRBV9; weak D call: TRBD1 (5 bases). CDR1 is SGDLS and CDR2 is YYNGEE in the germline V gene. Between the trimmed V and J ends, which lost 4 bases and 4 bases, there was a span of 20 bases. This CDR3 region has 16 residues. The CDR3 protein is CASSRRQGGGSTEAFF. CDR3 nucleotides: TGTGCCAGCAGCAGACGGCAGGGCGGGGGGAGCACTGAAGCTTTCTTT.

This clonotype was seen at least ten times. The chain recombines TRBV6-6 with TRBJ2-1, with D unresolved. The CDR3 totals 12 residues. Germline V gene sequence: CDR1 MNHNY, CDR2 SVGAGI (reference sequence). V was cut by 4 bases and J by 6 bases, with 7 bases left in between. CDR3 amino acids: CASSLGPNEQFF. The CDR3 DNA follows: TGTGCCAGCAGTTTAGGGCCCAATGAGCAGTTCTTC.

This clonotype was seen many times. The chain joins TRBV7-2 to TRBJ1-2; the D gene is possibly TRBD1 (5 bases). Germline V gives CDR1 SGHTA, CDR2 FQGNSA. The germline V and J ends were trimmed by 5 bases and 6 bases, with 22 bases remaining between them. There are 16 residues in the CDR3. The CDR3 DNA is TGTGCCAGCAGCGATTGGGAAACAGGAGCATTAAATGGCTACACCTTC. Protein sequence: CASSDWETGALNGYTF.

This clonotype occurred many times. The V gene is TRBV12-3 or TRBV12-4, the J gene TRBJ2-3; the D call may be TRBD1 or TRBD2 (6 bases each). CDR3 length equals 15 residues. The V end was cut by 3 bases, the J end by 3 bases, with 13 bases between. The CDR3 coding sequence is TGTGCCAGCAGTTTTAGAGGGGGGCGGACAGATACGCAGTATTTT. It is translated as CASSFRGGRTDTQYF.

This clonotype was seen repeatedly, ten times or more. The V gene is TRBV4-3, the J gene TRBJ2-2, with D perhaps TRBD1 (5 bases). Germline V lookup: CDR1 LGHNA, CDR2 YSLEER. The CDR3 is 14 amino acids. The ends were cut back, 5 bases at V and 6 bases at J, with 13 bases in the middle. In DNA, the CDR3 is TGCGCCAGCAGCGGGCAGGGTGTCGCCGGGGAGCTGTTTTTT. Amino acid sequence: CASSGQGVAGELFF.

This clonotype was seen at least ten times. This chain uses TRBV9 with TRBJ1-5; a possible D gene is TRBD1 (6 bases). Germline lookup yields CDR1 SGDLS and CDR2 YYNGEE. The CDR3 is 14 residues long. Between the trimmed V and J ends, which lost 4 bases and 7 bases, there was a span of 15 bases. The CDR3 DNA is TGTGCCAGCAGCCCAAGTGGGGGCCGGCAGCCCCAGCATTTT. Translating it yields CASSPSGGRQPQHF.

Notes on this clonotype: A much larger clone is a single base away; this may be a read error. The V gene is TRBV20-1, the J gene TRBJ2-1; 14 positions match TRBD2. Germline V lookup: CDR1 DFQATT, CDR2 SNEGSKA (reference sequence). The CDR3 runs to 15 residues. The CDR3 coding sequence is TGCAGTGCTAGGACTAGCGGGAGGGCTAACAATGCGCAGTTCTTC. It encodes CSARTSGRANNAQFF.

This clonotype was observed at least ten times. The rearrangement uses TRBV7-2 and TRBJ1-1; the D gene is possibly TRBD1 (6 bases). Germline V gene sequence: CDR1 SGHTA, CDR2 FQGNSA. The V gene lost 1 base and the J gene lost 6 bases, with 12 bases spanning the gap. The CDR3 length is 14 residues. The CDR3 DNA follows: TGTGCCAGCAGCTTAGGGGGGGCTTCCCCTGAAGCTTTCTTT. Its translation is CASSLGGASPEAFF. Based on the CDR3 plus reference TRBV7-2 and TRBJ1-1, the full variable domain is GAGVSQSPSNKVTEKGKDVELRCDPISGHTALYWYRQSLGQGLEFLIYFQGNSAPDKSGLPSDRFSAERTGGSVSTLTIQRTQQEDSAVYLCASSLGGASPEAFFGQGTRLTVV.

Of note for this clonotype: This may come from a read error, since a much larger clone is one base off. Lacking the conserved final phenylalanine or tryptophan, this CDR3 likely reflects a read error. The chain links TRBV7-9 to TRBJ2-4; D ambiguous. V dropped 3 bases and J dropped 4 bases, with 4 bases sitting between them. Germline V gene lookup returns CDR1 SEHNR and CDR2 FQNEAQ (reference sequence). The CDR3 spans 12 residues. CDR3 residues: CASSFTKNIQYC. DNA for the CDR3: TGTGCCAGCAGCTTTACAAAAAACATTCAGTACTGC.